A selection of T cell receptor beta chains follows, all from one sample in a study of shared clonotypes between healthy human individuals. TCRdb's copy holds only in-frame clones and misses some; the assay was immunoSEQ multiplex PCR. The sample has about 2.1 million clones, about 92% seen once. The specimen sequenced was naive CD8+ T cells from PBMCs. These receptors came from a young man in good health. Some clones in this sample may be carry-over from other donors' samples. CDR3s include the opening cysteine and the closing phenylalanine or tryptophan. The D gene is left open where the match is weak. A row's size may be missing; if present it is once, few, many or a size class.

v_gene	d_gene	j_gene	abundance	CDR3nt	CDR3aa
TRBV7-9	NA	TRBJ2-2	NA	TGTGCCAGCAGCCCGGTAGGGCAAGCGGAGCTGTTTTTT	CASSPVGQAELFF
TRBV27	NA	TRBJ2-7	NA	TGTGCCAGCAGTCCCCCCTCGTCTCTGATGGACTACGAGCAGTACTTC	CASSPPSSLMDYEQYF
TRBV13	NA	TRBJ1-1	NA	TGTGCCAGCACCCCTAACAGGGTAACTGAAGCTTTCTTT	CASTPNRVTEAFF
TRBV7-9	TRBD2	TRBJ2-1	NA	TGTGCCAGCAGCTTAGCTCTAGCGGCGTACAATGAGCAGTTCTTC	CASSLALAAYNEQFF
TRBV30	NA	TRBJ2-1	NA	TGTGCCTCCCCGCCGGGTCGAGGAAAAACGTATTACAATGAGCAGTTCTTC	CASPPGRGKTYYNEQFF
TRBV11-2	TRBD1	TRBJ2-1	once	TGTGCCAGCAGCATCCTCCGGGACAGGGTCCATGAGCAGTTCTTC	CASSILRDRVHEQFF
TRBV5-1	NA	TRBJ2-7	NA	TGCGCCAGCAGCCCTTTAGCGAACGCCTACGAGCAGTACTTC	CASSPLANAYEQYF
TRBV7-2	TRBD1	TRBJ2-7	NA	TGTGCCATAAAGGAGGGACAGGGAGACGGGCAGTACTTC	CAIKEGQGDGQYF
TRBV27	NA	TRBJ1-4	NA	TGTGCCAGCAGTTCGGAATCAACCCTGGTAGGGTTGAATGAAAAACTGTTTTTT	CASSSESTLVGLNEKLFF
TRBV7-9	NA	TRBJ2-3	once	TGTGCCAGCAGCCCCCGACTGAAATCTAGCACAGATACGCAGTATTTT	CASSPRLKSSTDTQYF
TRBV29-1	NA	TRBJ2-1	NA	TGCAGCGAGATGACGGTGAGCTCCTACAATGAGCAGTTCTTC	CSEMTVSSYNEQFF
TRBV9	NA	TRBJ2-5	NA	TGTGCCAGCAGCCTGGGAGAGACCCAGTACTTC	CASSLGETQYF
TRBV27	TRBD1	TRBJ2-7	NA	TGTGCCAGCAGTTTATCGTTTGGACAGGGGATCGAGCAGTACTTC	CASSLSFGQGIEQYF
TRBV5-1	TRBD2	TRBJ2-2	NA	TGCGCCAGCAGCTTGAGGACGGGAGGGAGGGTGAACACCGGGGAGCTGTTTTTT	CASSLRTGGRVNTGELFF
TRBV13	NA	TRBJ2-2	NA	TGTGCCAGCACCCAAGGACTGTCTTGGGGGGAGCTGTTTTTT	CASTQGLSWGELFF
TRBV11-2	NA	TRBJ2-1	NA	TGTGCCAGCAGCTTCGGGACAAGAAGCTACAATGAGCAGTTCTTC	CASSFGTRSYNEQFF
TRBV28	TRBD2	TRBJ2-5	NA	TGTGCCAGCAGTTTAAAAGCGGGGGTACAAGAGACCCAGTACTTC	CASSLKAGVQETQYF